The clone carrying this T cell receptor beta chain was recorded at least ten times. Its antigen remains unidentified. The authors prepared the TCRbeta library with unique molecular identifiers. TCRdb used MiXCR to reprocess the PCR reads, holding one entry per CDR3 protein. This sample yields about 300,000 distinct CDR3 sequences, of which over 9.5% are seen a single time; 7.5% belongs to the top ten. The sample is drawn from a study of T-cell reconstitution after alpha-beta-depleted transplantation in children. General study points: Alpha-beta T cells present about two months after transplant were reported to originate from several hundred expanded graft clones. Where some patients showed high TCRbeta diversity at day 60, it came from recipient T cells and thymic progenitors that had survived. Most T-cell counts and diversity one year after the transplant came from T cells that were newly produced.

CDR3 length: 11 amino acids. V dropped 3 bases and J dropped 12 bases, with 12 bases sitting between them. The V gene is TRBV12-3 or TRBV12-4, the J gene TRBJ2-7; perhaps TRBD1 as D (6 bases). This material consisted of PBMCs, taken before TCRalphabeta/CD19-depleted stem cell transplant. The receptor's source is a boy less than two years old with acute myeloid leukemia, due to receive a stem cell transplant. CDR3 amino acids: CASSLDGQRYF. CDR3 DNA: TGTGCCAGCAGTTTGGACGGACAGCGGTACTTC.